This T cell receptor (beta chain) appears in the sequencing data of a study of OX40 agonist ivuxolimab in advanced cancers. Broader study findings: Compared with CD4+, CD8+ T cells on average had more expanded clones.

Details on this clone: What it binds is not known.

CDR3 length equals 15 residues. Germline V gives CDR1 MNHEY, CDR2 SVGAGI. V was trimmed by 5 bases and J by 0 bases, leaving 11 bases between them. Libraries were prepared by immunoSEQ multiplex PCR; TCRdb keeps only in-frame clonotypes and omits some of them. Among tens of thousands of clones listed, 65% to 90% were seen once. This clonotype was sampled from an adult with an advanced solid tumor such as melanoma, head and neck, liver or kidney cancer. The chain has TRBV6-5 and TRBJ2-1; TRBD1 or TRBD2 may be the D gene (5 bases each). The sequenced sample was CD4+ or CD8+ T cells sorted from blood, obtained in a trial of the OX40 agonist ivuxolimab. This CDR3 reads CASSRSDSSYNEQFF. The CDR3 coding sequence is TGTGCCAGCAGTCGTAGCGACAGCTCCTACAATGAGCAGTTCTTC.